The next 8 T cell receptor beta chains were all read from a single sample in a study of shared T cell receptors in the human thymus. Assay: immunoSEQ multiplex PCR; the TCRdb copy retains only in-frame clones and omits some. The data hold just under 550,000 clones, with around 78% observed a single time. This sample was shared with a second study, whose subject was human thymus T cells.

Specimen: thymocytes. The receptors originated from a boy in the first two years of life with a congenital heart defect.

This clone was observed once. V is TRBV10-2 and J is TRBJ2-7; 8 nucleotides align to TRBD2. V was pared by 6 bases and J by 5 bases, with 9 bases of the junction left unmatched. The germline gives CDR1 WSHSY, CDR2 SAAADI. The CDR3 covers 14 residues. CDR3 in amino acids: CASSPVAGGHEQYF. The CDR3 DNA follows: TGCGCCAGCAGCCCAGTGGCGGGAGGCCACGAGCAGTACTTC.

This chain connects TRBV4-3 to TRBJ2-5; D is uncertain. This CDR3 is 17 amino acids long. Trimming left V 0 bases short and J 4 bases short, with 18 bases between. Per the germline V gene, CDR1 is LGHNA and CDR2 is YSLEER. This CDR3 reads CASSQDQERSPLETQYF. CDR3 bases: TGCGCCAGCAGCCAAGATCAGGAAAGGTCTCCTCTAGAGACCCAGTACTTC.

The V call is TRBV4-3, the J call TRBJ2-6; 10 bases agree with TRBD1. In germline, CDR1 is LGHNA, CDR2 YSLEER. J lost 2 bases, V lost 4 bases, and 8 bases had no gene match. The CDR3 spans 18 residues. CDR3 residues: CASSPRQGAKAGANVLTF. CDR3 DNA sequence: TGCGCCAGCAGCCCGCGACAGGGGGCAAAGGCTGGGGCCAACGTCCTGACTTTC.

This chain links TRBV29-1 with TRBJ2-7; maybe TRBD2 (5 bases). The length of the CDR3 is 13 residues. V was shortened by 0 bases and J by 0 bases, with 6 bases between the two germline ends. The V gene's germline CDR1 is SQVTM and CDR2 ANQGSEA. CDR3 in amino acids: CSVEDRDSYEQYF. The CDR3 nucleotides read TGCAGCGTTGAAGACCGGGACTCCTACGAGCAGTACTTC.

This clone came up a few times. The genes are TRBV7-6 and TRBJ2-7; 7 nucleotides agree with TRBD2. Germline lookup yields CDR1 SGHVS and CDR2 FNYEAQ. This CDR3 has 13 residues. J lost 1 base, V lost 4 bases, and 1 base had no gene match. The CDR3 DNA reads as TGTGCCAGCAGCTCGCGGGGGTCCTACGAGCAGTACTTC. It codes for CASSSRGSYEQYF.

This clone was counted once. As DNA, the CDR3 is TGCGCCAGCGGGGGACAGGGATTGTCAGAGGGCACCGGGGAGCTGTTTTTT. Protein: CASGGQGLSEGTGELFF. The chain is built from TRBV10-2 and TRBJ2-2; 9 bases are a match to TRBD1. The CDR3 consists of 17 residues. CDR1 and CDR2 from the germline V gene are WSHSY and SAAADI. The ends lost 8 bases at V and 4 bases at J; junction bases unmatched: 14.

The chain joins TRBV7-8 to TRBJ2-7; 9 positions agree with TRBD1. CDR1 is SGHVS, CDR2 FQNEAQ, per germline. CDR3 length: 16 residues. The trim removed 4 bases at V and 2 bases at J, leaving 9 bases unmatched. CDR3 DNA sequence: TGTGCCAGCAGCTCACGGACAGGGGAGCCCGCCTACGAGCAGTACTTC. It translates to CASSSRTGEPAYEQYF.

The V gene is TRBV7-6, the J gene TRBJ2-2; 11 nucleotides line up with TRBD2. The CDR3 spans 16 residues. Germline CDR1 and CDR2: SGHVS and FNYEAQ. The V segment lost 5 bases and the J segment 1 base; nucleotides outside the gene matches: 3. In DNA form, the CDR3 reads TGTGCCAGCAGCCGCGGGACTAGCGGGAACACCGGGGAGCTGTTTTTT. It is translated as CASSRGTSGNTGELFF.